This TCR beta chain was sequenced for a study of shared clonotypes between healthy human individuals. This clone was seen a handful of times. The sample contains more than one DNA sequence encoding this CDR3. Germline CDR1 SGDLS, CDR2 YYNGEE. Between the trimmed V and J ends, which lost 2 bases and 4 bases, there was a span of 6 bases. The CDR3 sequence is 13 residues long. Profiling relied on immunoSEQ multiplex PCR, and the TCRdb table lists in-frame clones only, not all of them. The sample carries about 500,000 clones, approximately 71% recorded once. The sample was PBMCs. V usage is TRBV9 and J usage is TRBJ2-2, with D possibly matching TRBD2 (5 bases). This receptor was obtained from a woman aged 40 to 49 in good health. Some clones in this sample may be carry-over from other donors' samples. In DNA, the CDR3 is TGTGCCAGCAGCGTTAGCGTCACCGGGGAGCTGTTTTTT. The encoded protein is CASSVSVTGELFF.